This entry lists 16 T cell receptor beta chains sequenced from one sample in a study of Ad26.COV2.S vaccination and SARS-CoV-2 variants. This sample's treatment: around 19 received Ad26.COV2.S at low or high dose, single or two shots; 5 received placebo; per-sample allocation not given. At day 63 after the first vaccine or placebo injection, samples were drawn. The method was immunoSEQ multiplex PCR; TCRdb's version includes in-frame clones alone and lacks a portion of them. The table lists over 200,000 clones, 85% to 90% of them singletons. The source was peripheral blood, collected in a trial of Ad26.COV2.S vaccine versus placebo. The receptor set was obtained from a person between 18 and 65 years old who received the Ad26.COV2.S COVID-19 vaccine or a placebo.

This chain joins TRBV6-5 and TRBJ1-1; D unclear. The CDR3 consists of 15 residues. The V gene's germline CDR1 is MNHEY and CDR2 SVGAGI. With 0 bases removed from V and 7 bases from J, the gap between germline ends came to 15 bases. The CDR3 loop is CASSYSVNKDGEAFF. DNA of the CDR3: TGTGCCAGCAGTTACTCGGTCAATAAAGACGGTGAAGCTTTCTTT.

This clone showed up just once. The gene calls are TRBV5-6 and TRBJ1-3; 10 bases are a match to TRBD1. The CDR3 totals 19 residues. The V segment lost 4 bases and the J segment 1 base; nucleotides outside the gene matches: 14. Germline values: CDR1 SGHDT, CDR2 YYEEEE. The DNA of the CDR3 is TGTGCCAGCAGCCTTCTTGGGACAGGGGCTTTTAAATCTGGAAACACCATATATTTT. Its translation: CASSLLGTGAFKSGNTIYF.

This clone showed up just a few times. The rearrangement links TRBV6-5 to TRBJ1-6; possibly TRBD1 for D (5 bases). Trimming removed 0 bases at V and 6 bases at J, with 12 bases between. Germline CDR1 MNHEY, CDR2 SVGAGI. CDR3 length: 16 amino acids. The CDR3 reads CASSYSLRGFNSPLHF. The CDR3 region has the DNA TGTGCCAGCAGTTACTCCCTCCGGGGGTTTAATTCACCCCTCCACTTT.

V and J are TRBV6-5 and TRBJ1-3, with 7 bases fitting TRBD1. V shed 2 bases, J shed 2 bases, and the junction held 0 bases outside the gene matches. The CDR3 is 14 amino acids. Germline-derived CDR1 and CDR2 are MNHEY and SVGAGI. The DNA for the CDR3 is TGTGCCAGCAGTTACGGACAGGCTGGAAACACCATATATTTT. It is translated as CASSYGQAGNTIYF.

The rearrangement uses TRBV19 and TRBJ2-2, with a weak D call TRBD2 (6 bases). Germline-derived CDR1 and CDR2 are LNHDA and SQIVND (reference sequence). The germline V and J ends were trimmed by 5 bases and 5 bases, with 21 bases remaining between them. This CDR3 spans 17 amino acids. CDR3 loop: CASSFLADSKGTGELFF. CDR3 DNA: TGTGCCAGTAGTTTCTTAGCGGATTCTAAGGGTACCGGGGAGCTGTTTTTT.

This clone was recorded a few times. The chain recombines TRBV10-3 with TRBJ1-1; perhaps TRBD1 as D (5 bases). The V gene lost 8 bases and the J gene lost 1 base, with 11 bases spanning the gap. This CDR3 spans 13 amino acids. CDR1 is ENHRY and CDR2 is SYGVKD in the germline V gene. Here the CDR3 DNA reads TGTGCCATCGCCTCGGGGGGGAACACTGAAGCTTTCTTT. As protein: CAIASGGNTEAFF.

This rearrangement joins TRBV28 to TRBJ1-2; 7 bases map to TRBD1. The CDR3 extends over 13 amino acids. Trimming cost V 4 bases and J 4 bases; bases outside gene matches: 3. Germline lookup yields CDR1 MDHEN and CDR2 SYDVKM. Here the CDR3 reads CASSSRDSYGYTF. The CDR3, as DNA: TGTGCCAGCAGTTCGAGGGACAGCTATGGCTACACCTTC.

The chain links TRBV6-5 to TRBJ2-2; D unclear. Per germline, CDR1 MNHEY and CDR2 SVGAGI. Deletions cut 0 bases from V and 5 bases from J, with 13 bases between. The CDR3 is 16 residues long. CDR3 DNA sequence: TGTGCCAGCAGTTACTCCTCCCAGGCGAGGACCGGGGAGCTGTTTTTT. This sequence encodes CASSYSSQARTGELFF.

The chain employs TRBV27 and TRBJ1-1, with a weak D call TRBD1 (5 bases). Per germline, CDR1 MNHEY and CDR2 SMNVEV (reference sequence). The ends were cut back, 5 bases at V and 0 bases at J, with 13 bases in the middle. The CDR3 is 15 residues long. CDR3 bases: TGTGCCAGCAGTGACACGACAGAAATGAACACTGAAGCTTTCTTT. Translating gives CASSDTTEMNTEAFF.

V and J are TRBV6-2 or TRBV6-3 and TRBJ2-7; 11 bases align to TRBD1. The V gene's germline CDR1 is MNHEY and CDR2 SVGEGT. Trimming took 6 bases from V and 3 from J; bases not matched to a gene: 4. There are 14 residues in the CDR3. CDR3 bases: TGTGCCAGCAGCGCCGGGACAGGGGGCTACGAGCAGTACTTC. As protein: CASSAGTGGYEQYF.

CDR3 nucleotides: TGTGCCAGCAGTTACTCCACCCGTGGCGATGAGCAGTTCTTC. Protein: CASSYSTRGDEQFF. The V call is TRBV6-5, the J call TRBJ2-1; D gene unclear. The V gene's germline CDR1 is MNHEY and CDR2 SVGAGI. V lost 0 bases to trimming and J lost 8 bases, with 11 bases between them. The CDR3 consists of 14 residues.

The chain joins TRBV7-3 to TRBJ2-1, with D perhaps given as TRBD1 or TRBD2 (5 bases each). V lost 5 bases and J 5 bases, leaving 13 bases between the germline ends. CDR3 length: 14 amino acids. In germline, CDR1 is SGHTA, CDR2 FQGTGA. CDR3 amino acids: CASSRDGMDNEQFF. The CDR3 bases are TGTGCCAGCAGCCGGGACGGCATGGACAATGAGCAGTTCTTC.

V and J are TRBV5-1 and TRBJ2-5; D gene unclear. Per the germline V gene, CDR1 is SGHRS and CDR2 is YFSETQ. Trimming left V 0 bases short and J 2 bases short, with 11 bases between. The CDR3 totals 15 residues. CDR3 protein: CASSLEVDRQETQYF. The CDR3 DNA follows: TGCGCCAGCAGCTTGGAGGTAGATCGTCAAGAGACCCAGTACTTC.

The chain carries TRBV6-5 and TRBJ2-2; no clear D. The CDR3 contains 13 residues. The ends were cut back, 0 bases at V and 4 bases at J, with 3 bases in the middle. Germline CDR1 and CDR2: MNHEY and SVGAGI. CDR3 in DNA: TGTGCCAGCAGTTACTCGGCCACCGGGGAGCTGTTTTTT. Protein product: CASSYSATGELFF.

The rearrangement joins TRBV6-5 to TRBJ2-2; D is undetermined. The CDR3 is 13 residues long. V lost 7 bases and J 0 bases, leaving 6 bases between the germline ends. Germline V lookup: CDR1 MNHEY, CDR2 SVGAGI. CDR3 nucleotide sequence: TGTGCCAGCAAAGAATCGAACACCGGGGAGCTGTTTTTT. This gives the protein CASKESNTGELFF.

This clone appeared a few times. The chain is built from TRBV2 and TRBJ1-1, with D perhaps matching TRBD1 (6 bases). The CDR3 loop spans 11 amino acids. Germline CDR1 and CDR2: SNHLY and FYNNEI. The V end lost 8 bases, the J end lost 7 bases, and 11 bases lay between the germline ends. CDR3 coding DNA: TGTGCCAGCGGAGGACAGTTTGAAGCTTTCTTT. It codes for CASGGQFEAFF. Looking up the rest from reference TRBV2 and TRBJ1-1 gives the full variable domain: EPEVTQTPSHQVTQMGQEVILRCVPISNHLYFYWYRQILGQKVEFLVSFYNNEISEKSEIFDDQFSVERPDGSNFTLKIRSTKLEDSAMYFCASGGQFEAFFGQGTRLTVV.